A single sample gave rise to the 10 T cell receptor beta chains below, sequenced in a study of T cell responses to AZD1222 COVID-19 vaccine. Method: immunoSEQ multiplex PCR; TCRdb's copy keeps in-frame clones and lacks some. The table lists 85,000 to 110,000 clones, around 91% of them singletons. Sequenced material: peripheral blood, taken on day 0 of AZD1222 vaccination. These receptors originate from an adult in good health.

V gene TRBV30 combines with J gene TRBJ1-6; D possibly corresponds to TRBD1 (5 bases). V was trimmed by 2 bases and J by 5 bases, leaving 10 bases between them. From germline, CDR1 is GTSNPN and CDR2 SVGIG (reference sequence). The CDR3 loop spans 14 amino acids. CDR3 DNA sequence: TGTGCCTGGAGTCGGGGGGTTCATAATTCACCCCTCCACTTT. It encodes CAWSRGVHNSPLHF.

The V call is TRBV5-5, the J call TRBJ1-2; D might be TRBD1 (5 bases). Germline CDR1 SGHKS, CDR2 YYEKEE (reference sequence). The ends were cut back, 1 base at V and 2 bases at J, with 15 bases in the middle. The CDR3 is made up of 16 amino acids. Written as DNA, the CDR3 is TGTGCCAGCAGCTTGTTCCAGGGTACCGGCAACTATGGCTACACCTTC. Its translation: CASSLFQGTGNYGYTF. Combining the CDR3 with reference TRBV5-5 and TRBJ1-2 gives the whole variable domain DAGVTQSPTHLIKTRGQQVTLRCSPISGHKSVSWYQQVLGQGPQFIFQYYEKEERGRGNFPDRFSARQFPNYSSELNVNALLLGDSALYLCASSLFQGTGNYGYTFGSGTRLTVV.

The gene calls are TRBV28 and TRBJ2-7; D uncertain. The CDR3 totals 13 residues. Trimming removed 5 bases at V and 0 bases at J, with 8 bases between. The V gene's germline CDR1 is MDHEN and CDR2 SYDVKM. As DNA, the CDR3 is TGTGCCAGCAGTGCGACGCCCTCCTACGAGCAGTACTTC. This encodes CASSATPSYEQYF.

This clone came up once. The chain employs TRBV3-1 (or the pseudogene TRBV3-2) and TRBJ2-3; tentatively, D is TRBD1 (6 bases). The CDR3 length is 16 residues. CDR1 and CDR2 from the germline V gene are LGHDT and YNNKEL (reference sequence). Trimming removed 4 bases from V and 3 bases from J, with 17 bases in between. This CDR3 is CASSPTLGGRTDTQYF. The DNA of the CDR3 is TGTGCCAGCAGCCCGACCTTAGGGGGACGGACAGATACGCAGTATTTT.

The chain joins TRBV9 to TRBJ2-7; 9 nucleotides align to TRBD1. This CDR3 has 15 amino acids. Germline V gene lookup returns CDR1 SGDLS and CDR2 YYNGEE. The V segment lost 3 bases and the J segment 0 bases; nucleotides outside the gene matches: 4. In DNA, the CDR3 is TGTGCCAGCAGCGAGGGACAGGGCAGCTCCTACGAGCAGTACTTC. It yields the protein CASSEGQGSSYEQYF.

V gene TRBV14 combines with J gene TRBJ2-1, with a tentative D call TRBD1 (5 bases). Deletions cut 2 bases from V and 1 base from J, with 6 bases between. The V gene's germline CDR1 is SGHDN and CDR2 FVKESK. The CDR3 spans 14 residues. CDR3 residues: CASSQQGSYNEQFF. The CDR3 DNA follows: TGTGCCAGCAGCCAACAGGGATCCTACAATGAGCAGTTCTTC.

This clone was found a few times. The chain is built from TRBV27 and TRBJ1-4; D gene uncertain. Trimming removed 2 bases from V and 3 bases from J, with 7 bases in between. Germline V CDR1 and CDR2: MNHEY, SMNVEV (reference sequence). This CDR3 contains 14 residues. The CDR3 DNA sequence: TGTGCCAGCAGTTTAATTGGGTCTAATGAAAAACTGTTTTTT. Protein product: CASSLIGSNEKLFF.

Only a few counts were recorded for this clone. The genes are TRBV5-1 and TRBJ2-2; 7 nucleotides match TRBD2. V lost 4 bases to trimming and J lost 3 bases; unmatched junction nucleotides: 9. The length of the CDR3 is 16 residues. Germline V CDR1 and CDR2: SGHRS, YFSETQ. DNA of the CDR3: TGCGCCAGCAGCGCCCAAGCGGGGCTCTACACCGGGGAGCTGTTTTTT. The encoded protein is CASSAQAGLYTGELFF.

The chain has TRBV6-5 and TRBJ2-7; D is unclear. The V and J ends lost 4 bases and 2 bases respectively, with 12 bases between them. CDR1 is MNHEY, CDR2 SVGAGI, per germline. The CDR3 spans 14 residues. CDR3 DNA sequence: TGTGCCAGCAGTTCCACCCCAGGAGCCTACGAGCAGTACTTC. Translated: CASSSTPGAYEQYF.

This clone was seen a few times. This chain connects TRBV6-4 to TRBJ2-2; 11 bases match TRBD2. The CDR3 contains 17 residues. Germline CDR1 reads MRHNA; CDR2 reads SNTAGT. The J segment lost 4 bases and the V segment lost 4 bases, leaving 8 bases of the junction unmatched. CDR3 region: CASSGSSGGHGTGELFF. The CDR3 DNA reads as TGTGCCAGCAGTGGATCTAGCGGGGGGCATGGCACCGGGGAGCTGTTTTTT.